This passage covers 20 T cell receptor beta chains from one sample sequenced in a study of cytomegalovirus exposure and HLA in healthy donors. With 60 Vbeta and 13 Jbeta primers, the PCR was carried out. TCRdb's table, derived via immunoSEQ multiplex PCR, lists solely in-frame clones and lacks some. Here the sample spans some 130,000 clones, more than 75% being singletons. The sample comprised PBMCs. The receptor set was obtained from a woman in her 30s in good health and CMV-seronegative.

The chain recombines TRBV7-2 with TRBJ2-7; 9 bases agree with TRBD2. Per germline, CDR1 SGHTA and CDR2 FQGNSA. The CDR3 contains 15 residues. Germline trimming cut 7 bases from V and 7 bases from J; bases unmatched to any gene: 14. The CDR3 sequence is CASTKEGGGAEEQYF. The CDR3 DNA reads TGTGCCAGCACCAAGGAAGGCGGGGGGGCCGAGGAGCAGTACTTC.

This clone was seen only once. V gene TRBV6-4 combines with J gene TRBJ1-1, with TRBD1 matching over 9 bases. This CDR3 spans 18 amino acids. Germline lookup yields CDR1 MRHNA and CDR2 SNTAGT. V shed 6 bases, J shed 1 base, and the junction held 15 bases outside the gene matches. The CDR3 DNA follows: TGTGCCAGCAGCGACGGGACAGGGTTCTCACTGGGGAACACTGAAGCTTTCTTT. It encodes CASSDGTGFSLGNTEAFF.

The chain has TRBV5-4 and TRBJ2-1, with 11 bases that match TRBD1. V trimming: 0 bases; J trimming: 5 bases; junction bases outside the gene matches: 4. CDR1 is SGHNT and CDR2 is YYREEE in the germline V gene (reference sequence). The CDR3 is 16 residues long. CDR3 DNA: TGTGCCAGCAGCTTGGCAGGGACAGGGGGTCACAATGAGCAGTTCTTC. Amino acid sequence: CASSLAGTGGHNEQFF.

J is TRBJ2-5 and V is TRBV10-2; TRBD2 matches 10 bases. Unmatched junction bases numbered 15, after V lost 9 bases and J lost 5 bases. The germline CDR1 and CDR2 sequences are WSHSY and SAAADI. This CDR3 has 16 amino acids. Here the CDR3 reads CASRGGSGGLGETQYF. The CDR3 region has the DNA TGCGCCAGTCGGGGGGGTAGCGGGGGGTTGGGGGAGACCCAGTACTTC.

CDR3 bases: TGTGCCAGCAGCTTAGGTACTAGCGGGGGGGCACGGGAGCAGTTCTTC. Its protein product is CASSLGTSGGAREQFF. The J gene is TRBJ2-1, the V gene TRBV7-9, with TRBD2 identical over 13 bases. Losses at the gene ends were 1 base for V and 10 bases for J; bases not matched to a gene: 7. Germline CDR1 is SEHNR and CDR2 is FQNEAQ (reference sequence). This CDR3 contains 16 residues.

The genes are TRBV7-9 and TRBJ2-7, with 9 bases matching TRBD1. Germline values: CDR1 SEHNR, CDR2 FQNEAQ (reference sequence). Unmatched junction bases numbered 8, after V lost 1 base and J lost 4 bases. The CDR3 is 16 residues long. The CDR3 spells CASSLVGDREPYEQYF. The CDR3 nucleotides read TGTGCCAGCAGCTTAGTTGGGGACAGGGAACCGTACGAGCAGTACTTC.

The genes are TRBV28 and TRBJ2-7, with 8 bases aligning to TRBD2. The ends lost 3 bases at V and 0 bases at J; junction bases unmatched: 7. The germline gives CDR1 MDHEN, CDR2 SYDVKM. CDR3 length: 16 residues. The CDR3 nucleotides are TGTGCCAGCAGTTTTTCGACTAGCGCCAGCTCCTACGAGCAGTACTTC. This translates into CASSFSTSASSYEQYF.

The chain joins TRBV5-6 to TRBJ2-2; TRBD2 might be the D (5 bases). This CDR3 contains 13 residues. V dropped 4 bases and J dropped 4 bases, with 8 bases sitting between them. Germline V gives CDR1 SGHDT, CDR2 YYEEEE. In DNA form, the CDR3 reads TGTGCCAGCAGCCCCGGAGGCACCGGGGAGCTGTTTTTT. This codes for CASSPGGTGELFF.

The rearrangement uses TRBV27 and TRBJ1-4, with D maybe TRBD1 (5 bases). V lost 5 bases and J lost 7, with 17 bases in between. The CDR3 loop spans 15 amino acids. Germline assignment: CDR1 MNHEY and CDR2 SMNVEV (reference sequence). The CDR3 bases are TGTGCCAGCAGTCCCCGGGCCCGGGGGGGTGAAAAACTGTTTTTT. Translation gives CASSPRARGGEKLFF.

The chain joins TRBV7-9 to TRBJ1-2, with D unclear. Deletions cut 7 bases from V and 8 bases from J, with 14 bases between. This CDR3 has 12 amino acids. CDR1 SEHNR and CDR2 FQNEAQ come from the germline V gene (reference sequence). CDR3: CASTLGEQGYTF. For the CDR3, the DNA is TGTGCCAGCACCCTTGGAGAACAAGGCTACACCTTC.

As DNA, the CDR3 is TGTGCCAGCAGCCACAGGGTCTCACCCCTCCACTTT. Encoded protein: CASSHRVSPLHF. This chain joins TRBV6-6 and TRBJ1-6, with D perhaps TRBD1 (6 bases). Trimming removed 6 bases at V and 10 bases at J, with 10 bases between. Germline CDR1 is MNHNY and CDR2 is SVGAGI (reference sequence). The CDR3 runs 12 residues.

V and J are TRBV6-6 and TRBJ2-7; D possibly corresponds to TRBD1 (6 bases). The V and J ends lost 2 bases and 6 bases respectively, with 20 bases between them. The germline V gene encodes CDR1 MNHNY and CDR2 SVGAGI (reference sequence). This CDR3 is 16 amino acids long. The CDR3 here is CASSYAWRPRGGEQYF. The CDR3 bases are TGTGCCAGCAGTTACGCCTGGCGGCCCCGAGGGGGCGAGCAGTACTTC.

The V call is TRBV4-1, the J call TRBJ2-1; 10 nucleotides line up with TRBD2. V was pared by 3 bases and J by 7 bases, with 6 bases of the junction left unmatched. Per the germline V gene, CDR1 is MGHRA and CDR2 is YSYEKL. The CDR3 is 15 residues long. The CDR3 sequence is CASSQLAGASNEQFF. The CDR3, as DNA: TGCGCCAGCAGCCAGCTAGCGGGAGCTAGTAATGAGCAGTTCTTC.

The chain recombines TRBV9 with TRBJ1-1, with a weak D call TRBD1 (5 bases). The V and J ends lost 3 bases and 8 bases respectively, with 14 bases between them. The germline gives CDR1 SGDLS, CDR2 YYNGEE. CDR3 length: 13 residues. The CDR3 nucleotides read TGTGCCAGCAGCGCTGGCCAGGGTCCGGAAGCTTTCTTT. It translates to CASSAGQGPEAFF.

V and J are TRBV6-5 and TRBJ1-1, with D perhaps matching TRBD1 (5 bases). From germline, CDR1 is MNHEY and CDR2 SVGAGI. The CDR3 is 12 amino acids. V shed 2 bases and J shed 4 bases, with 5 bases lying between them. CDR3 bases: TGTGCCAGCAGTTACGACAGCACTGAAGCTTTCTTT. It yields the protein CASSYDSTEAFF.

The chain is built from TRBV4-2 and TRBJ2-2; 7 nucleotides agree with TRBD2. This CDR3 is built from 15 residues. Germline values: CDR1 LGHNA, CDR2 YNFKEQ. The J segment lost 5 bases and the V segment lost 1 base, leaving 4 bases of the junction unmatched. The CDR3 sequence is CASSQVGEGTGELFF. As DNA, the CDR3 is TGTGCCAGCAGCCAAGTGGGGGAGGGGACCGGGGAGCTGTTTTTT.

The chain uses TRBV6-1 and TRBJ2-3, with 7 bases lining up with TRBD1. This CDR3 spans 13 amino acids. The V gene end was trimmed by 8 bases and the J gene end by 7 bases; junction bases not matched to a gene: 9. Germline V CDR1 and CDR2: MNHNS, SASEGT. CDR3 region: CASGSQGRYTQYF. CDR3 DNA: TGTGCCAGCGGCTCACAGGGGCGGTATACGCAGTATTTT.

A few counts support this clone. The V gene is TRBV7-2, the J gene TRBJ2-7; the D gene is possibly TRBD2 (5 bases). Germline CDR1 SGHTA, CDR2 FQGNSA. The V gene lost 4 bases and the J gene lost 7 bases, with 14 bases spanning the gap. The CDR3 runs 13 residues. CDR3 amino acids: CASSYTGSGEQYF. CDR3 in DNA: TGTGCCAGCAGCTATACGGGGAGTGGGGAGCAGTACTTC.

The chain employs TRBV28 and TRBJ1-2; 7 bases line up with TRBD1. J was trimmed by 0 bases and V by 3 bases; bases with no gene match: 10. The CDR3 is 17 amino acids. CDR1 and CDR2 from the germline V gene are MDHEN and SYDVKM. CDR3 region: CASSFLGDRLTNYGYTF. In DNA, the CDR3 is TGTGCCAGCAGTTTCCTCGGGGACAGACTAACTAACTATGGCTACACCTTC.

The rearrangement joins TRBV19 to TRBJ1-5; 8 positions agree with TRBD1. The CDR3 spans 14 residues. Germline lookup yields CDR1 LNHDA and CDR2 SQIVND (reference sequence). V gave up 6 bases and J gave up 6 bases; unmatched junction bases: 7. DNA of the CDR3: TGTGCCAGTAGCATCGACAGGGGAAGTCAGCCCCAGCATTTT. Amino acid sequence: CASSIDRGSQPQHF.